The 20 T cell receptor beta chains below were found in one sample sequenced in a study of persistence of HIV-infected CD4 T cells. The antigens these receptors bind are not known. Sequencing used immunoSEQ version 4 in survey mode. TCRdb keeps only in-frame clones here, not all; method: immunoSEQ multiplex PCR. The table lists 40,000 to 55,000 clones, 75% to 85% of them singletons. Lysates of CMV-infected fibroblasts at about 10 ug/mL stimulated these cells. CD40L-negative CD69-negative CD45RO-high memory CD4+ T cells were sorted as populations depleted of antigen-responding cells. The sample in question was CD4+ T cells sorted from PBMCs after roughly 19-hour stimulation, obtained from a patient who received antiretroviral therapy. The receptor set was obtained from an adult man with HIV who was CMV-seropositive.

The CDR3: CASSQSGAMSNQPQHF. The CDR3 bases are TGTGCCAGCTCGCAATCAGGGGCGATGAGCAATCAGCCCCAGCATTTT. This rearrangement joins TRBV18 to TRBJ1-5; the D gene is possibly TRBD1 (6 bases). The CDR3 has 16 amino acids. Germline-derived CDR1 and CDR2 are KGHSH and LQKENI. V was pared by 6 bases and J by 1 base, with 16 bases between.

The chain couples TRBV6-2 or TRBV6-3 to TRBJ2-5; TRBD1 agrees at 7 bases. This CDR3 region has 16 residues. Germline V gene data show CDR1 as MNHEY and CDR2 as SVGEGT. V lost 0 bases to trimming and J lost 5 bases; unmatched junction nucleotides: 9. The CDR3, as DNA: TGTGCCAGCAGTTACTCGAGGAGAGGGGGCTTCGAGACCCAGTACTTC. As protein: CASSYSRRGGFETQYF.

The rearrangement links TRBV27 to TRBJ1-6, with unresolved D. V shed 4 bases and J shed 4 bases, with 14 bases lying between them. The germline gives CDR1 MNHEY, CDR2 SMNVEV (reference sequence). The CDR3 is 16 residues long. CDR3 sequence (DNA): TGTGCCAGCAGTTGGGTTTACCAGCCGTATAATTCACCCCTCCACTTT. It translates to CASSWVYQPYNSPLHF.

The chain joins TRBV7-9 to TRBJ1-3; the D is unclear. Trimming cost V 3 bases and J 4 bases, with 10 bases left between them. Germline V gene sequence: CDR1 SEHNR, CDR2 FQNEAQ (reference sequence). The CDR3 sequence is 14 residues long. CDR3 loop: CASSLAGFGNTIYF. CDR3 nucleotides: TGTGCCAGCAGCTTGGCGGGGTTCGGAAACACCATATATTTT.

This chain joins TRBV6-5 and TRBJ1-5; possible D gene TRBD1, 6 bases. With 6 bases removed from V and 2 bases from J, the gap between germline ends came to 14 bases. CDR1 and CDR2 from the germline V gene are MNHEY and SVGAGI. CDR3 size: 15 residues. The CDR3 nucleotides read TGTGCCAGCAGAACGGGGGCGGCGGGCAATCAGCCCCAGCATTTT. This encodes CASRTGAAGNQPQHF.

The chain recombines TRBV14 with TRBJ1-3; D is unclear. The germline V and J ends were trimmed by 1 base and 8 bases, with 9 bases remaining between them. The germline CDR1 and CDR2 sequences are SGHDN and FVKESK. This CDR3 is 13 amino acids long. CDR3 protein: CASSQGLLDTIYF. DNA for the CDR3: TGTGCCAGCAGCCAAGGCCTTTTAGACACCATATATTTT.

V gene TRBV18 combines with J gene TRBJ1-1; TRBD1 agrees at 10 bases. Germline CDR1 reads KGHSH; CDR2 reads LQKENI. The CDR3 sequence is 15 residues long. J was trimmed by 5 bases and V by 3 bases; bases with no gene match: 6. The CDR3 DNA follows: TGTGCCAGCTCACCGGACAGGGGGTATGGGACTGAAGCTTTCTTT. Amino acids: CASSPDRGYGTEAFF.

The gene calls are TRBV5-6 and TRBJ2-7; possibly TRBD1 for D (6 bases). This CDR3 comprises 14 residues. Germline loops: CDR1 SGHDT, CDR2 YYEEEE. The V gene lost 2 bases and the J gene lost 2 bases, with 11 bases spanning the gap. For the CDR3, the DNA is TGTGCCAGCAGCTTTTCCAGGGACACCTACGAGCAGTACTTC. This encodes CASSFSRDTYEQYF. Drawing the rest from reference TRBV5-6 and TRBJ2-7, the complete variable domain is DAGVTQSPTHLIKTRGQQVTLRCSPKSGHDTVSWYQQALGQGPQFIFQYYEEEERQRGNFPDRFSGHQFPNYSSELNVNALLLGDSALYLCASSFSRDTYEQYFGPGTRLTVT.

The chain carries TRBV9 and TRBJ2-5, with a weak D call TRBD2 (5 bases). This CDR3 has 16 amino acids. Between the trimmed V and J ends, which lost 0 bases and 5 bases, there was a span of 17 bases. CDR1 is SGDLS, CDR2 YYNGEE, per germline. The CDR3, as DNA: TGTGCCAGCAGCGTAGGTCAATTGGCCGGCGGGGAGACCCAGTACTTC. The encoded protein is CASSVGQLAGGETQYF.

V gene TRBV13 combines with J gene TRBJ2-7, with 8 bases lining up with TRBD2. This CDR3 comprises 18 residues. V was pared by 2 bases and J by 4 bases, with 16 bases of the junction left unmatched. The germline gives CDR1 PRHDT, CDR2 FYEKMQ (reference sequence). This CDR3 reads CASSLRRVALAGLYEQYF. Written as DNA, the CDR3 is TGTGCCAGCAGCTTAAGACGCGTTGCCCTAGCGGGCCTGTACGAGCAGTACTTC.

This chain uses TRBV6-5 with TRBJ1-5; 8 nucleotides agree with TRBD1. V shed 6 bases and J 10 bases; nucleotides not matched to a gene: 11. Germline V gives CDR1 MNHEY, CDR2 SVGAGI. The CDR3 runs 14 residues. The CDR3 loop is CASRLDRVALPQHF. The CDR3 bases are TGTGCCAGCAGATTGGACAGGGTAGCTCTACCCCAGCATTTT.

The chain couples TRBV4-3 to TRBJ1-3; 8 positions agree with TRBD1. The CDR3 extends over 15 amino acids. J lost 4 bases, V lost 3 bases, and 5 bases had no gene match. From germline, CDR1 is LGHNA and CDR2 YSLEER. CDR3 sequence (DNA): TGCGCCAGCAGCCAGGCCGGGACAGGCGGAAACACCATATATTTT. It codes for CASSQAGTGGNTIYF.

The chain has TRBV5-1 and TRBJ1-6, with 9 bases fitting TRBD1. CDR1 SGHRS and CDR2 YFSETQ come from the germline V gene. V dropped 2 bases and J dropped 9; count of bases not matched to a gene: 3. The CDR3 has 14 residues. CDR3 DNA sequence: TGCGCCAGCAGCTTCGGACAGGGGATTTCACCCCTCCACTTT. This encodes CASSFGQGISPLHF.

The chain uses TRBV5-1 and TRBJ1-2; D remains unclear. With 3 bases removed from V and 4 bases from J, the gap between germline ends came to 13 bases. From germline, CDR1 is SGHRS and CDR2 YFSETQ. The length of the CDR3 is 14 residues. CDR3 bases: TGCGCCAGCAGCTCAGCCAGCGGAGGCTATGGCTACACCTTC. Its protein is CASSSASGGYGYTF.

V usage is TRBV25-1 and J usage is TRBJ1-1; D may be TRBD1 (6 bases). The CDR3 has 12 residues. Looked up from germline, CDR1 is MGHDK and CDR2 is SYGVNS. The ends were cut back, 6 bases at V and 7 bases at J, with 12 bases in the middle. The CDR3 loop is CASRQGSGEAFF. The DNA of the CDR3 is TGTGCCAGCAGACAGGGCTCCGGTGAAGCTTTCTTT.

J is TRBJ2-7 and V is TRBV30; a weak D match, TRBD2 (6 bases). The CDR3 consists of 18 residues. The V end lost 0 bases, the J end lost 1 base, and 22 bases lay between the germline ends. The germline V gene has CDR1 GTSNPN and CDR2 SVGIG (reference sequence). CDR3 amino acids: CAWSVRVRRASGSYEQYF. The CDR3 DNA reads TGTGCCTGGAGTGTACGGGTACGGAGGGCGTCTGGGTCCTACGAGCAGTACTTC.

This clone was detected a few times. This sequence joins TRBV9 and TRBJ1-1; D unresolved. This CDR3 is built from 13 residues. Trimming removed 2 bases from V and 2 bases from J, with 7 bases in between. Germline CDR1 and CDR2: SGDLS and YYNGEE. The CDR3, as DNA: TGTGCCAGCAGCGTTTTCCTTAACACTGAAGCTTTCTTT. As protein: CASSVFLNTEAFF.

This clone was found once. The V gene is TRBV6-5, the J gene TRBJ1-4, with D possibly being TRBD1 (5 bases). Between the trimmed V and J ends, which lost 6 bases and 10 bases, there was a span of 21 bases. CDR1 MNHEY and CDR2 SVGAGI come from the germline V gene. The CDR3 loop spans 15 amino acids. CDR3 nucleotides: TGTGCCAGCAGGAGAGCGGCTAGTGATGGGGGAAAACTGTTTTTT. This gives the protein CASRRAASDGGKLFF.

This clone showed up just a few times. The chain recombines TRBV15 with TRBJ2-6; D not certain. Trimming took off 0 bases at V and 2 bases at J, with 14 bases between the two ends. CDR1 LNHNV and CDR2 YYDKDF come from the germline V gene (reference sequence). This CDR3 comprises 18 residues. This chain's CDR3 is CATSRDMTVAAGANVLTF. The DNA of the CDR3 is TGTGCCACCAGCAGAGATATGACCGTGGCAGCTGGGGCCAACGTCCTGACTTTC. The whole variable domain, remainder taken from reference TRBV15 and TRBJ2-6, is DAMVIQNPRYQVTQFGKPVTLSCSQTLNHNVMYWYQQKSSQAPKLLFHYYDKDFNNEADTPDNFQSRRPNTSFCFLDIRSPGLGDTAMYLCATSRDMTVAAGANVLTFGAGSRLTVL.

V usage is TRBV12-2 and J usage is TRBJ1-5; TRBD1, as called in the table, went unchecked against the DNA. TRBV12-2 is a recognized pseudogene. The CDR3 extends over 15 amino acids. The CDR3 loop is CASRSADRGNQPQHF. The CDR3 DNA sequence: TGTGCAAGTCGCTCAGCGGACAGGGGAAATCAGCCCCAGCATTTT.